This T cell receptor (beta chain) was sequenced during a study of identical twins. As for this clonotype: Its antigen is as yet unknown.

General study findings and limits: Sequences that were beta out-of-frame showed weaker excess twin sharing.

TCRdb independently ran MiXCR on the 5' RACE reads; one entry per CDR3 protein. The profile shows approximately 890,000 distinct CDR3 sequences, roughly an eighth of them singletons. Germline V gene lookup returns CDR1 DFQATT and CDR2 SNEGSKA (reference sequence). The ends were cut back, 3 bases at V and 7 bases at J, with 12 bases in the middle. The CDR3 runs 12 residues. These data are also associated with another study on yellow fever vaccine responses in identical twins.

V usage is TRBV20-1 and J usage is TRBJ2-5; the D gene is possibly TRBD2 (5 bases). This clonotype was obtained from a woman in her late teens or twenties in good health. The sample taken for sequencing was PBMCs. Here the CDR3 reads CSARVLSGTQYF. In nucleotides, the CDR3 is TGCAGTGCTAGGGTACTCAGCGGGACCCAGTACTTC.